The clone carrying this T cell receptor (beta chain) appeared many times. Its antigen is not identified. The sample is drawn from a study of T-cell reconstitution after alpha-beta-depleted transplantation in children. Study-wide findings and caveats: T cells produced anew were the main source of T-cell counts and diversity one year after transplant. Several hundred rapidly expanded clones from non-depleted graft cells reportedly supplied alpha-beta T cells about two months post-transplant.

Molecular barcoding with unique molecular identifiers was used for the TCRbeta library. A single record per CDR3 protein comes from TCRdb applying MiXCR to the PCR reads. The sample has around 300,000 distinct CDR3 sequences, over 9.5% seen once. This specimen was PBMCs, taken before TCRalphabeta/CD19-depleted stem cell transplant. The clonotype originates from a boy younger than two with acute myeloid leukemia, due to receive a stem cell transplant.

CDR3 in DNA: TGTGCCAGCAGAGCGGGACTTCTGAACACCGGGGAGCTGTTTTTT. Translation: CASRAGLLNTGELFF. The chain recombines TRBV28 with TRBJ2-2, with 7 bases that match TRBD2. The CDR3 sequence is 15 residues long. The germline CDR1 and CDR2 sequences are MDHEN and SYDVKM. J was trimmed by 1 base and V by 6 bases; bases with no gene match: 5.